This passage covers 7 T cell receptor beta chains from one sample sequenced in a study of T cell repertoires in cytomegalovirus infection. TCRdb redid the calling of the reads with MiXCR, one entry per CDR3 protein. The sample contains roughly 700,000 distinct CDR3 sequences, roughly 30% of which appear only once. These TCRs are of unknown antigen specificity. Here the sequenced sample was cultured PBMCs, taken from culture after CMV antigen stimulation. Receptor source: a human donor in good health (CMV status not recorded). Some clones in this sample may be carry-over from other donors' samples.

This clonotype was detected only a few times. The rearrangement uses TRBV7-6 and TRBJ1-6, with D possibly TRBD1 on 5 matching bases. This CDR3 has 14 amino acids. Trimming pared 1 base from V and 10 bases from J, leaving 11 bases between. Germline values: CDR1 SGHVS, CDR2 FNYEAQ. This CDR3 reads CASSLEQVGSPLHF. CDR3 sequence (DNA): TGTGCCAGCAGCTTAGAACAGGTGGGATCACCCCTCCACTTT. The variable domain in full, with the rest retrieved from reference TRBV7-6 and TRBJ1-6, is GAGVSQSPRYKVTKRGQDVALRCDPISGHVSLYWYRQALGQGPEFLTYFNYEAQQDKSGLPNDRFSAERPEGSISTLTIQRTEQRDSAMYRCASSLEQVGSPLHFGNGTRLTVT.

This clonotype was recorded at least ten times. This chain uses TRBV7-2 with TRBJ2-3; the D is unclear. The CDR3 is 14 residues long. The germline CDR1 and CDR2 sequences are SGHTA and FQGNSA. The germline V and J ends were trimmed by 4 bases and 2 bases, with 10 bases remaining between them. This CDR3 is CASSSRSFTDTQYF. The CDR3 bases are TGTGCCAGCAGCTCCCGTAGTTTCACAGATACGCAGTATTTT. The full variable domain, in which reference TRBV7-2 and TRBJ2-3 provide the parts outside the CDR3, is GAGVSQSPSNKVTEKGKDVELRCDPISGHTALYWYRQSLGQGLEFLIYFQGNSAPDKSGLPSDRFSAERTGGSVSTLTIQRTQQEDSAVYLCASSSRSFTDTQYFGPGTRLTVL.

As to this clonotype: One end of the junction does not line up with germline, which may come from a read error. The V and J genes are TRBV15 and TRBJ2-5, with D hard to call. The germline V gene has CDR1 LNHNV and CDR2 YYDKDF (reference sequence). This CDR3 spans 15 amino acids. The CDR3 spells CATSGELGDQETQYF. The CDR3 coding sequence is TGTGCCACCAGCGGAGAGTTGGGCGACCAAGAGACCCAGTACTTC. The full variable domain, rest sourced from reference TRBV15 and TRBJ2-5, is DAMVIQNPRYQVTQFGKPVTLSCSQTLNHNVMYWYQQKSSQAPKLLFHYYDKDFNNEADTPDNFQSRRPNTSFCFLDIRSPGLGDTAMYLCATSGELGDQETQYFGPGTRLLVL.

This chain uses TRBV2 with TRBJ1-1; D is unresolved. The CDR3 has 12 amino acids. Trimming took 10 bases from V and 3 from J, leaving 12 bases between them. The V gene's germline CDR1 is SNHLY and CDR2 FYNNEI. The CDR3 sequence: CATQDTHTEAFF. The CDR3 nucleotides read TGTGCCACTCAAGACACCCACACTGAAGCTTTCTTT.

The V and J genes are TRBV20-1 and TRBJ1-1; perhaps TRBD1 as D (5 bases). The germline gives CDR1 DFQATT, CDR2 SNEGSKA (reference sequence). V lost 3 bases and J lost 3, with 11 bases in between. The CDR3 is 13 residues long. In nucleotides, the CDR3 is TGCAGTGCTAGGCGGGACCTGGACACTGAAGCTTTCTTT. Translating it yields CSARRDLDTEAFF.

In its sample, this clonotype was seen a few times. For the CDR3, the DNA is TGTGCCAGTAGTATTGGGCCCAGCTACGAGCAGTACTTC. Translated, it gives CASSIGPSYEQYF. The gene calls are TRBV19 and TRBJ2-7; no clear D gene. This CDR3 comprises 13 residues. CDR1 is LNHDA and CDR2 is SQIVND in the germline V gene (reference sequence). Deletions cut 3 bases from V and 3 bases from J, with 9 bases between. Looking up the rest from reference TRBV19 and TRBJ2-7 gives the full variable domain: DGGITQSPKYLFRKEGQNVTLSCEQNLNHDAMYWYRQDPGQGLRLIYYSQIVNDFQKGDIAEGYSVSREKKESFPLTVTSAQKNPTAFYLCASSIGPSYEQYFGPGTRLTVT.

This clonotype was seen only a few times. This chain uses TRBV7-8 with TRBJ1-2; D is undetermined. V shed 4 bases and J shed 0 bases, with 12 bases lying between them. Germline CDR1 SGHVS, CDR2 FQNEAQ. The CDR3 runs to 15 residues. The CDR3: CASSSGWAANYGYTF. In DNA form, the CDR3 reads TGTGCCAGCAGCTCAGGCTGGGCAGCTAACTATGGCTACACCTTC.